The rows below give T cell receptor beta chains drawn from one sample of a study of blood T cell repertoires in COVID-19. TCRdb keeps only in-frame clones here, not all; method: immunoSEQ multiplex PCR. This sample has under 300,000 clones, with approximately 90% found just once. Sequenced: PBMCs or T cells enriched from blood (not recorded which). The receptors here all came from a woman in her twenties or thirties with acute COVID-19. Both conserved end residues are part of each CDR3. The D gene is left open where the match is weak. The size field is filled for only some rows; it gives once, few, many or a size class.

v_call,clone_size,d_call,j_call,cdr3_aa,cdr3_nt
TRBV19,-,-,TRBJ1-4,CASSIDLPTPGLTNEKLFF,TGTGCCAGTAGTATAGATCTTCCGACTCCCGGGTTAACTAATGAAAAACTGTTTTTT
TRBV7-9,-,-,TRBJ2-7,CASRPSGTPWEQYF,TGTGCCAGCAGACCTTCAGGGACTCCCTGGGAGCAGTACTTC
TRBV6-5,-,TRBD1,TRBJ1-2,CASSSGQGRSYGYTF,TGTGCCAGCAGTTCCGGACAGGGCAGGAGCTATGGCTACACCTTC
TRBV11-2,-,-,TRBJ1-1,CASSMTGTEAFF,TGTGCCAGCAGTATGACAGGCACTGAAGCTTTCTTT
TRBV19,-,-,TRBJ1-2,CASMDSRYNYGYTF,TGTGCCAGTATGGACTCACGATATAACTATGGCTACACCTTC
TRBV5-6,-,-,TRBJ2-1,CASSLTSSGGNNEQFF,TGTGCCAGCAGCTTGACTAGCAGCGGAGGGAACAATGAGCAGTTCTTC
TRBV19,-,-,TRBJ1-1,CASSQAPNTEAFF,TGTGCCAGTAGTCAAGCCCCGAACACTGAAGCTTTCTTT
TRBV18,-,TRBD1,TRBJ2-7,CASSTRQGGNPYEQYF,TGTGCCAGCTCAACCAGACAGGGTGGCAATCCCTACGAGCAGTACTTC
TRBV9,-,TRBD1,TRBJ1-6,CASSADPGQGGSPLHF,TGTGCCAGCAGCGCCGATCCGGGACAGGGGGGTTCACCCCTCCACTTT
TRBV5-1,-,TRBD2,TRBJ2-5,CASSIAGWALTQVAQYF,TGCGCCAGCAGCATAGCGGGCTGGGCACTGACCCAGGTGGCCCAGTACTTC
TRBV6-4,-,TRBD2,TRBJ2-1,CASSETSGSYNEQFF,TGTGCCAGCAGTGAGACTAGCGGGTCCTACAATGAGCAGTTCTTC
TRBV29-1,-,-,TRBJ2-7,CSFPGEQYF,TGCAGTTTTCCCGGGGAGCAGTACTTC
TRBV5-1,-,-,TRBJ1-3,CASSLTGTGNTIYF,TGCGCCAGCAGCTTGACGGGGACTGGAAACACCATATATTTT
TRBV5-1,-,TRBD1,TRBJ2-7,CASSSVQGQGGEQYF,TGCGCCAGCAGCTCCGTCCAGGGACAGGGGGGCGAGCAGTACTTC
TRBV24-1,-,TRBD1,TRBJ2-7,CATSDLDRGLAYEQYF,TGTGCCACCAGTGATTTGGACAGGGGGTTAGCCTACGAGCAGTACTTC
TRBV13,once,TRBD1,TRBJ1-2,CASSTTQGINYGYTF,TGTGCCAGCAGCACGACACAGGGGATTAACTATGGCTACACCTTC
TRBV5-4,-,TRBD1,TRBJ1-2,CASSLQGAGIGYTF,TGTGCCAGCAGTCTTCAGGGGGCTGGAATTGGCTACACCTTC
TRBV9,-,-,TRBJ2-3,CASSVGPEYDTQYF,TGTGCCAGCAGCGTAGGGCCGGAGTACGATACGCAGTATTTT
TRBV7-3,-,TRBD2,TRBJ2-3,CASSLAGGSTDTQYF,TGTGCCAGCTCTTTAGCGGGGGGGAGCACAGATACGCAGTATTTT
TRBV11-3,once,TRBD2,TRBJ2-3,CASSGTSGGTSDTQYF,TGTGCCAGCAGCGGGACTAGCGGGGGGACCTCAGATACGCAGTATTTT
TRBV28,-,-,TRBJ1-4,CASSLLLVQEKLFF,TGTGCCAGCAGTTTATTGCTGGTCCAGGAAAAACTGTTTTTT
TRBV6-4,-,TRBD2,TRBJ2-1,CASSDTSGRANEQFF,TGTGCCAGCAGTGACACTAGCGGGAGGGCCAATGAGCAGTTCTTC
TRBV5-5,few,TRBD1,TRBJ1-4,CASRPGTGVLLNEKLFF,TGTGCCAGCAGGCCGGGGACAGGTGTCCTACTTAATGAAAAACTGTTTTTT
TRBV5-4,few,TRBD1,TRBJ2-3,CASSPSGQGKDTQYF,TGTGCCAGCAGCCCTTCGGGACAGGGGAAAGATACGCAGTATTTT
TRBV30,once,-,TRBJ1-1,CAWSVQVNTEAFF,TGTGCCTGGAGTGTACAGGTGAACACTGAAGCTTTCTTT
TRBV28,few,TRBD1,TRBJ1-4,CASSEPGQGAGNEKLFF,TGTGCCAGCAGCGAACCGGGACAGGGGGCGGGTAATGAAAAACTGTTTTTT
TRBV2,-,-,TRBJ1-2,CASIPDRQFPNYGYTF,TGTGCCAGCATCCCGGACAGACAATTTCCGAACTATGGCTACACCTTC
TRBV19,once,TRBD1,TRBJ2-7,CASGPGGALGVYEQYF,TGTGCCAGTGGTCCAGGGGGCGCTCTGGGTGTTTACGAGCAGTACTTC
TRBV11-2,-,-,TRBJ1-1,CASSLDSRRMNTEAFF,TGTGCCAGCAGCTTAGATAGCCGGCGGATGAACACTGAAGCTTTCTTT
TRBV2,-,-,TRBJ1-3,CASSEREMGGNTIYF,TGTGCCAGCAGTGAACGGGAGATGGGAGGAAACACCATATATTTT
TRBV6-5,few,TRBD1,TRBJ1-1,CASRGQGSLNTEAFF,TGTGCCAGCAGAGGACAGGGATCCTTGAACACTGAAGCTTTCTTT
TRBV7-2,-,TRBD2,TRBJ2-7,CASSLVASGTYEQYF,TGTGCCAGCAGCTTAGTAGCTAGCGGAACCTACGAGCAGTACTTC
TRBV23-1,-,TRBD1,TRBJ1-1,CASSRGGQEDEAFF,TGCGCCAGCAGTCGGGGGGGACAGGAGGATGAAGCTTTCTTT
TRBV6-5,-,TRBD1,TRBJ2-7,CASRLTGGAYEQYF,TGTGCCAGCAGGTTGACAGGGGGAGCCTACGAGCAGTACTTC
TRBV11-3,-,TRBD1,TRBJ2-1,CASSTRQGSNNEQFF,TGTGCCAGCAGCACGCGACAGGGGAGTAACAATGAGCAGTTCTTC
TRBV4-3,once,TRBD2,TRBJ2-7,CASSQGRAGGTYEQYF,TGCGCCAGCAGCCAAGGACGGGCGGGAGGGACCTACGAGCAGTACTTC
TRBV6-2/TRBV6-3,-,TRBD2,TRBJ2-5,CASSYLAGGYQETQYF,TGTGCCAGCAGTTACCTGGCGGGAGGCTACCAAGAGACCCAGTACTTC
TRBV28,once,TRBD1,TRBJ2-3,CASSFVLGTGKSGSTDTQYF,TGTGCCAGCAGTTTTGTGTTGGGGACAGGGAAGTCGGGAAGCACAGATACGCAGTATTTT
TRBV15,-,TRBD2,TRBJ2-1,CATSLRGGRASNEQFF,TGTGCCACCAGTTTACGGGGCGGGAGGGCATCCAATGAGCAGTTCTTC